These 5 T cell receptor beta chains originate from one sample sequenced in a study of cytomegalovirus exposure and HLA in healthy donors. Use of 60 Vbeta and 13 Jbeta primers characterized the PCR. Clones were sequenced by immunoSEQ multiplex PCR, and TCRdb holds only the in-frame ones, with some missing. The sample lists fewer than 250,000 clones, approximately 78% occurring once. Specimen: PBMCs. The source of these receptors is a man aged 25 to 40 in good health and CMV-seronegative.

V is TRBV27 and J is TRBJ2-7, with a weak D call TRBD2 (7 bases). V was shortened by 3 bases and J by 2 bases, with 14 bases between the two germline ends. Germline values: CDR1 MNHEY, CDR2 SMNVEV (reference sequence). This CDR3 is 15 amino acids long. CDR3 nucleotide sequence: TGTGCCAGCAGTTTCCGCAGGGGAGGGGCCTACGAGCAGTACTTC. Translating gives CASSFRRGGAYEQYF.

The chain couples TRBV7-6 to TRBJ2-2; 8 bases align to TRBD1. The V gene end was trimmed by 5 bases and the J gene end by 6 bases; junction bases not matched to a gene: 2. The CDR3 covers 13 residues. The germline V gene encodes CDR1 SGHVS and CDR2 FNYEAQ. The CDR3 bases are TGTGCCAGCAGCCGGACAGGGCCCGGGGAGCTGTTTTTT. Amino acid sequence: CASSRTGPGELFF. The full variable domain, with the rest looked up from reference TRBV7-6 and TRBJ2-2, is GAGVSQSPRYKVTKRGQDVALRCDPISGHVSLYWYRQALGQGPEFLTYFNYEAQQDKSGLPNDRFSAERPEGSISTLTIQRTEQRDSAMYRCASSRTGPGELFFGEGSRLTVL.

This sequence joins TRBV2 and TRBJ2-1; 7 nucleotides line up with TRBD2. V trimming: 9 bases; J trimming: 2 bases; junction bases outside the gene matches: 10. There are 15 residues in the CDR3. Germline V CDR1 and CDR2: SNHLY, FYNNEI. Written as DNA, the CDR3 is TGTGCCAGAAGACTAGCCGTCGGCACCTACAATGAGCAGTTCTTC. Amino acid sequence: CARRLAVGTYNEQFF.

V and J are TRBV1 and TRBJ1-5; the D call of TRBD1 is as the table states it, not checked on the DNA. TRBV1 is annotated as a pseudogene. This CDR3 is built from 14 residues. DNA of the CDR3: TGCACGGGGGCCGGGGCCTGTTGCAATCAGCCCCAGCATTTT. This gives the protein CTGAGACCNQPQHF.

The chain uses TRBV27 and TRBJ2-3; D might be TRBD2 (7 bases). CDR3 length: 15 residues. CDR1 and CDR2 (germline): MNHEY, SMNVEV (reference sequence). Trimming took off 7 bases at V and 3 bases at J, with 17 bases between the two ends. CDR3 DNA: TGTGCCAGCACTCTAGGGGGGGCCCAAACAGATACGCAGTATTTT. Amino acid sequence: CASTLGGAQTDTQYF.